The next 24 T cell receptor beta chains were all read from a single sample in a study of CD8+CD57+ T cells in acquired aplastic anemia. TCR beta VDJ combinations and CDR3 sequences were profiled from genomic DNA. TCRdb itself ran the reads through MiXCR, one entry per CDR3 protein. Of about 160,000 distinct CDR3 sequences listed, 40% to 50% are singletons. CD8+CD57+ cell expansion, shown by flow cytometry, had occurred in the patients selected for sequencing. The sample taken for sequencing was sorted CD4+, CD8+, or CD8+CD57+ T cells (not recorded which) from PBMCs. Receptors were obtained from a human donor with aplastic anemia.

This clonotype occurred many times. The chain carries TRBV13 and TRBJ2-7; TRBD2 matches at 7 bases. There are 13 residues in the CDR3. V dropped 5 bases and J dropped 1; count of bases not matched to a gene: 2. Per germline, CDR1 PRHDT and CDR2 FYEKMQ (reference sequence). The CDR3 is CASSLGRSYEQYF. CDR3 sequence (DNA): TGTGCCAGCAGCCTCGGGAGGTCCTACGAGCAGTACTTC.

This clonotype was found many times. The V call is TRBV6-5, the J call TRBJ1-1; D might be TRBD1 (5 bases). Trimming took 4 bases from V and 4 from J, leaving 10 bases between them. CDR3 length: 13 amino acids. Germline lookup yields CDR1 MNHEY and CDR2 SVGAGI. CDR3 in amino acids: CASSWQGVTEAFF. The CDR3 nucleotides are TGTGCCAGCAGTTGGCAGGGAGTCACTGAAGCTTTCTTT.

There are many counts of this clonotype. The chain has TRBV5-4 and TRBJ1-2; 8 bases agree with TRBD1. V was clipped by 7 bases and J by 5 bases; unmatched bases: 4. The CDR3 covers 12 residues. Germline V lookup: CDR1 SGHNT, CDR2 YYREEE (reference sequence). The CDR3 bases are TGTGCCAGCGGGTGGGACAGGTATGGCTACACCTTC. It translates to CASGWDRYGYTF.

The chain links TRBV20-1 to TRBJ2-5, with D tentatively TRBD1 (6 bases). V lost 3 bases to trimming and J lost 2 bases, with 13 bases between them. This CDR3 has 14 residues. Germline CDR1 is DFQATT and CDR2 is SNEGSKA (reference sequence). CDR3 amino acids: CSASKRGHQETQYF. The CDR3 DNA is TGCAGTGCTAGTAAGAGGGGACATCAAGAGACCCAGTACTTC.

This clonotype was observed a handful of times. The CDR3: CASRQPNGEAFF. In nucleotides, the CDR3 is TGTGCCAGCAGGCAACCTAACGGGGAAGCTTTCTTT. The gene calls are TRBV7-3 and TRBJ1-1; D remains unclear. Germline loops: CDR1 SGHTA, CDR2 FQGTGA. The CDR3 is 12 amino acids. V was trimmed by 6 bases and J by 8 bases, leaving 13 bases between them.

This clonotype was seen a few times. J is TRBJ1-6 and V is TRBV20-1; perhaps TRBD1 as D (6 bases). V gave up 2 bases and J gave up 6 bases, with 14 bases separating them. The CDR3 consists of 15 residues. Looked up from germline, CDR1 is DFQATT and CDR2 is SNEGSKA (reference sequence). In DNA, the CDR3 is TGCAGTGCTAGAAACCAGGGGAGAAGTAATTCACCCCTCCACTTT. Translating it yields CSARNQGRSNSPLHF.

The chain combines TRBV2 with TRBJ2-1; no clear D. Between the trimmed V and J ends, which lost 3 bases and 4 bases, there was a span of 7 bases. Germline CDR1 is SNHLY and CDR2 is FYNNEI. The CDR3 has 13 residues. The CDR3 DNA is TGTGCCAGCAGTGACGAGGTTTACAATGAGCAGTTCTTC. Residues: CASSDEVYNEQFF. The entire variable domain, with the rest obtained from reference TRBV2 and TRBJ2-1, is as follows: EPEVTQTPSHQVTQMGQEVILRCVPISNHLYFYWYRQILGQKVEFLVSFYNNEISEKSEIFDDQFSVERPDGSNFTLKIRSTKLEDSAMYFCASSDEVYNEQFFGPGTRLTVL.

This clonotype was detected ten times or more. The chain is built from TRBV30 and TRBJ2-7, with TRBD2 identical over 15 bases. The CDR3 is 14 amino acids. Trimming removed 7 bases from V and 6 bases from J; junction bases left unmatched: 7. Germline CDR1 reads GTSNPN; CDR2 reads SVGIG (reference sequence). The CDR3 DNA follows: TGTGCCTCCCAAGGACTAGCGGGAGGGGGCGAGCAGTACTTC. As protein: CASQGLAGGGEQYF.

In the case of this clonotype: Since a much larger clone is just one base distant, this may be a read error. A read error is likely, as this CDR3 ends without the conserved phenylalanine or tryptophan. V and J are TRBV9 and TRBJ2-7, with TRBD2 matching 9 bases. Germline loops: CDR1 SGDLS, CDR2 YYNGEE. V lost 0 bases to trimming and J lost 0 bases; unmatched junction nucleotides: 1. The CDR3 totals 15 residues. The CDR3 is CASSVGLADSYEQYL. Here the CDR3 DNA reads TGTGCCAGCAGCGTAGGACTAGCGGACTCCTACGAGCAGTACCTC.

This clonotype was counted ten times or more. The CDR3 bases are TGTGCCACAGTTACACAGGAGCATAACGGAAACACCATATATTTT. Translating gives CATVTQEHNGNTIYF. The genes are TRBV15 and TRBJ1-3; a weak D match, TRBD1 (5 bases). V was clipped by 9 bases and J by 4 bases, with 19 bases between them. This CDR3 is 15 amino acids long. Looked up from germline, CDR1 is LNHNV and CDR2 is YYDKDF (reference sequence). Full variable domain (outside the CDR3, taken from reference TRBV15 and TRBJ1-3): DAMVIQNPRYQVTQFGKPVTLSCSQTLNHNVMYWYQQKSSQAPKLLFHYYDKDFNNEADTPDNFQSRRPNTSFCFLDIRSPGLGDTAMYLCATVTQEHNGNTIYFGEGSWLTVV.

In this sample, this clonotype turned up many times. The CDR3 loop is CASSLGGITEAFF. In DNA form, the CDR3 reads TGTGCCAGCAGCTTAGGAGGGATCACTGAAGCTTTCTTT. The chain joins TRBV7-2 to TRBJ1-1; D is unclear. V shed 1 base and J shed 4 bases, with 7 bases lying between them. The CDR3 contains 13 residues. Germline assignment: CDR1 SGHTA and CDR2 FQGNSA.

This clonotype has ten or more counts. The rearrangement joins TRBV24-1 to TRBJ2-5; D call uncertain. This CDR3 comprises 13 residues. The V and J ends lost 1 base and 4 bases respectively, with 6 bases between them. Germline lookup yields CDR1 KGHDR and CDR2 SFDVKD. DNA for the CDR3: TGTGCCACCAGTGATTTTAACGGAGAGACCCAGTACTTC. The encoded protein is CATSDFNGETQYF.

The table lists this clonotype with a few counts. This sequence joins TRBV15 and TRBJ1-1; D uncertain. Germline assignment: CDR1 LNHNV and CDR2 YYDKDF (reference sequence). The CDR3 is made up of 16 amino acids. The V end lost 0 bases, the J end lost 3 bases, and 14 bases lay between the germline ends. CDR3 region: CATSRDRNIGDTEAFF. Written as DNA, the CDR3 is TGTGCCACCAGCAGAGATAGGAACATCGGCGACACTGAAGCTTTCTTT.

This sequence joins TRBV7-6 and TRBJ2-7; D uncertain. V was pared by 7 bases and J by 4 bases, with 5 bases between. CDR1 and CDR2 (germline): SGHVS, FNYEAQ. The CDR3 has 10 amino acids. CDR3 loop: CASNRYEQYF. For the CDR3, the DNA is TGTGCCAGCAACCGTTACGAGCAGTACTTC. The full variable domain, in which reference TRBV7-6 and TRBJ2-7 provide the parts outside the CDR3, is GAGVSQSPRYKVTKRGQDVALRCDPISGHVSLYWYRQALGQGPEFLTYFNYEAQQDKSGLPNDRFSAERPEGSISTLTIQRTEQRDSAMYRCASNRYEQYFGPGTRLTVT.

V gene TRBV7-2 combines with J gene TRBJ1-2, with D perhaps matching TRBD1 (5 bases). This CDR3 comprises 13 residues. Trimming took off 6 bases at V and 7 bases at J, with 15 bases between the two ends. Germline assignment: CDR1 SGHTA and CDR2 FQGNSA. CDR3 in DNA: TGTGCCAGCAGTCAGGATGGGGCAGGTGGCTACACCTTC. Encoded protein: CASSQDGAGGYTF.

This clonotype occurred many times. This chain connects TRBV25-1 to TRBJ2-7; 9 nucleotides align to TRBD2. After removal of 6 bases from V and 0 bases from J, the junction contained 3 bases not matched to a gene. CDR3 size: 14 residues. CDR1 and CDR2 from the germline V gene are MGHDK and SYGVNS. This CDR3 is CASRTSGGSYEQYF. Written as DNA, the CDR3 is TGTGCCAGCAGGACTAGCGGAGGCTCCTACGAGCAGTACTTC.

Comment on this clonotype: One end of the junction does not line up with germline, which may come from a read error. In DNA, the CDR3 is TGTGCCTCCAGTGACGTTAGCGGGAGTCATTCCTACAATGAGCAGTTCTTC. Its protein product is CASSDVSGSHSYNEQFF. The chain combines TRBV24-1 with TRBJ2-1; 9 positions match TRBD2. The CDR3 extends over 17 amino acids. Germline V lookup: CDR1 KGHDR, CDR2 SFDVKD.

This clonotype was counted ten times or more. The chain uses TRBV4-1 and TRBJ1-4; 8 nucleotides agree with TRBD1. The germline gives CDR1 MGHRA, CDR2 YSYEKL. V lost 1 base to trimming and J lost 10 bases; unmatched junction nucleotides: 11. This CDR3 spans 16 amino acids. The CDR3: CASSQGLGQGAGKLFF. The CDR3 DNA reads as TGCGCCAGCAGCCAAGGGTTAGGCCAGGGGGCTGGAAAACTGTTTTTT.

The chain combines TRBV24-1 with TRBJ2-2, with D hard to call. Trimming cost V 2 bases and J 0 bases, with 6 bases left between them. Germline CDR1 KGHDR, CDR2 SFDVKD. This CDR3 has 15 amino acids. CDR3 bases: TGTGCCACCAGTGATTGGACGTCGAACACCGGGGAGCTGTTTTTT. This codes for CATSDWTSNTGELFF.

A word on this clonotype: The limits of the CDR3 on the DNA are not certain, so only TCRdb's listed CDR3 is given. The V and J genes are TRBV11-1 and TRBJ2-7; the table calls TRBD2, which could not be checked here. The germline gives CDR1 SGHAT, CDR2 FQDESV (reference sequence). The CDR3 is made up of 17 amino acids, end residues included. The CDR3 sequence: CACSVELREESYNEQFF.

On this clonotype: The junction departs from the called germline gene at one end, perhaps through a read error. V usage is TRBV4-2 and J usage is TRBJ2-7; no definite D call. Germline loops: CDR1 LGHNA, CDR2 YNFKEQ. This CDR3 comprises 11 residues. The CDR3 region is CASSQRRSLSF. In DNA, the CDR3 is TGTGCCAGCAGCCAACGAAGGTCGTTGTCCTTC.

The genes are TRBV4-3 and TRBJ1-4; weak D call: TRBD1 (5 bases). Germline CDR1 and CDR2: LGHNA and YSLEER. The CDR3 runs to 18 residues. V was cut by 4 bases and J by 1 base, with 19 bases left in between. The CDR3 region has the DNA TGCGCCAGCAGCCTCTTCCCCAGGGCTTGGCGAACTAATGAAAAACTGTTTTTT. The encoded protein is CASSLFPRAWRTNEKLFF.

The CDR3 spells CSVEPDTSNTEAFF. The CDR3 DNA is TGCAGCGTTGAACCGGACACCTCGAACACTGAAGCTTTCTTT. V and J are TRBV29-1 and TRBJ1-1; D is possibly TRBD1 (5 bases). Trimming took 2 bases from V and 1 from J, leaving 11 bases between them. This CDR3 is built from 14 residues. Germline lookup yields CDR1 SQVTM and CDR2 ANQGSEA.

This clonotype was detected a few times. The V call is TRBV7-8, the J call TRBJ2-7, with a possible D match to TRBD1 (6 bases). The V gene lost 6 bases and the J gene lost 2 bases, with 8 bases spanning the gap. CDR3 length: 12 amino acids. Germline V gives CDR1 SGHVS, CDR2 FQNEAQ. CDR3 coding DNA: TGTGCCAGCAGGGACAGAACCTACGAGCAGTACTTC. Translation gives CASRDRTYEQYF.